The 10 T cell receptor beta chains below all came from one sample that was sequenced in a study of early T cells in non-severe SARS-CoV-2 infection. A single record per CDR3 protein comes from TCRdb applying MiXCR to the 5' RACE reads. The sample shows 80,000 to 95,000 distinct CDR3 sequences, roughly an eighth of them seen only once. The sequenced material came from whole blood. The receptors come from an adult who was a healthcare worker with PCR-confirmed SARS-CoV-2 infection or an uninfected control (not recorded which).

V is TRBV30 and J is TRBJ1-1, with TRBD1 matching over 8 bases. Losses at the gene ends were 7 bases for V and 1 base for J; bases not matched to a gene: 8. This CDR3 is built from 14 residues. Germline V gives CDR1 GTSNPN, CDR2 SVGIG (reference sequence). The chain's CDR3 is CALTGGTGNTEAFF. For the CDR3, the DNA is TGTGCCTTGACAGGCGGGACAGGGAACACTGAAGCTTTCTTT.

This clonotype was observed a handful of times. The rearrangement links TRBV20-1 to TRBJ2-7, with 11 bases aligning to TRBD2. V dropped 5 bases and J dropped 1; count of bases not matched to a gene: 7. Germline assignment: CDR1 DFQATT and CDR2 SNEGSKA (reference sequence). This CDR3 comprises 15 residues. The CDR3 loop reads CSASTSGGRSYEQYF. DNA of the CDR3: TGCAGTGCTTCAACTAGCGGGGGAAGGTCCTACGAGCAGTACTTC.

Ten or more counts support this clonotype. The CDR3 is CASSPTRQDKRTFF. DNA of the CDR3: TGTGCCAGCAGCCCAACCCGACAGGACAAGCGGACTTTCTTT. The V call is TRBV16, the J call TRBJ1-1; possibly TRBD1 for D (6 bases). From germline, CDR1 is KGHSY and CDR2 FQNENV. The CDR3 extends over 14 amino acids. V was cut by 4 bases and J by 12 bases, with 21 bases left in between.

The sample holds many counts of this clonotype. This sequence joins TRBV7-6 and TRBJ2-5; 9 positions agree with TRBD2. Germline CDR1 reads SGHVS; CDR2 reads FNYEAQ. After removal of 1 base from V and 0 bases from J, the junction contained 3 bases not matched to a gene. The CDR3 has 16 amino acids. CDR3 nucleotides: TGTGCCAGCAGCTTAGATAGCGGGGGCCACCAAGAGACCCAGTACTTC. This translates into CASSLDSGGHQETQYF.

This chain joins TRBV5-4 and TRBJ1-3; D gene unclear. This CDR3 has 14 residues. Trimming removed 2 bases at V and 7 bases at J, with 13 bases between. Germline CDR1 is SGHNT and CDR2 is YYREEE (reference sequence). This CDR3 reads CASSFEAQSNTIYF. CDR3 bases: TGTGCCAGCAGCTTCGAGGCTCAGTCGAACACCATATATTTT.

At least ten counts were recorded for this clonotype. CDR3 bases: TGCGCCAGCAGTGCCCAGGGTGGTGACACCGGGGAGCTGTTTTTT. Protein: CASSAQGGDTGELFF. V gene TRBV10-1 combines with J gene TRBJ2-2; weak D call: TRBD1 (5 bases). The V gene lost 4 bases and the J gene lost 3 bases, with 12 bases spanning the gap. Per germline, CDR1 WNHNN and CDR2 SYGVQD (reference sequence). CDR3 size: 15 residues.

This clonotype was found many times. This chain's CDR3 is CASSQGLSAINYGYTF. DNA of the CDR3: TGTGCCAGCAGCCAAGGTCTAAGCGCGATTAACTATGGCTACACCTTC. V gene TRBV14 combines with J gene TRBJ1-2; D unclear. The CDR3 sequence is 16 residues long. Trimming shortened V by 1 base and J by 1 base, and 13 bases separated the two germline ends. Germline values: CDR1 SGHDN, CDR2 FVKESK. Full variable domain (outside the CDR3, taken from reference TRBV14 and TRBJ1-2): EAGVTQFPSHSVIEKGQTVTLRCDPISGHDNLYWYRRVMGKEIKFLLHFVKESKQDESGMPNNRFLAERTGGTYSTLKVQPAELEDSGVYFCASSQGLSAINYGYTFGSGTRLTVV.

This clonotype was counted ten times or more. CDR3 amino acids: CASSFLALLGYTF. The CDR3 DNA is TGTGCCAGCAGTTTTCTGGCACTTCTTGGCTACACCTTC. The chain carries TRBV12-3 or TRBV12-4 and TRBJ1-2; D gene ambiguous. Trimming cost V 3 bases and J 7 bases, with 12 bases left between them. CDR3 size: 13 residues.

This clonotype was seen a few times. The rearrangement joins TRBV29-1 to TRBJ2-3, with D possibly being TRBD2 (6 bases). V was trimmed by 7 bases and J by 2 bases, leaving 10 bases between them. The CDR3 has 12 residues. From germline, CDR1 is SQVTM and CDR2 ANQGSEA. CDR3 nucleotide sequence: TGCAGCGGTGGGGGGTTCACAGATACGCAGTATTTT. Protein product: CSGGGFTDTQYF.

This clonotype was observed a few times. The CDR3 region has the DNA TGTGCCAGCAGCTTAGTGTCCTACGAGCAGTACTTC. Protein: CASSLVSYEQYF. V gene TRBV7-2 combines with J gene TRBJ2-7; no definite D call. Trimming removed 1 base from V and 1 base from J, with 2 bases in between. Germline CDR1 SGHTA, CDR2 FQGNSA. The CDR3 is made up of 12 amino acids.